The 24 T cell receptor beta chains listed next were all sequenced from one sample in a study of OX40 agonist ivuxolimab in advanced cancers. Generated by immunoSEQ multiplex PCR, the TCRdb table keeps only in-frame clones and is missing some. The repertoire consists of about 50,000 clones, with approximately 92% occurring once and the leading ten covering around 25%. Sequences were derived from CD4+ or CD8+ T cells sorted from blood, sampled in a trial of the OX40 agonist ivuxolimab. Receptors originate from an adult with an advanced solid tumor such as melanoma, head and neck, liver or kidney cancer.

V gene TRBV28 combines with J gene TRBJ2-1; D unclear. The CDR3 covers 16 residues. Trimming left V 6 bases short and J 8 bases short, with 23 bases between. Germline values: CDR1 MDHEN, CDR2 SYDVKM. CDR3 region: CASRVRETYLADEQFF. As DNA, the CDR3 is TGTGCCAGCAGGGTTAGGGAAACCTATTTGGCCGATGAGCAGTTCTTC.

V gene TRBV5-1 combines with J gene TRBJ2-7; 8 bases are a match to TRBD2. Germline loops: CDR1 SGHRS, CDR2 YFSETQ. The CDR3 consists of 15 residues. The J segment lost 6 bases and the V segment lost 4 bases, leaving 12 bases of the junction unmatched. The CDR3 bases are TGCGCCAGCAGCGCCCCAGGGAGCGGGAGCCTCGAGCAGTACTTC. It yields the protein CASSAPGSGSLEQYF.

This chain connects TRBV9 to TRBJ2-3; 9 bases are shared with TRBD2. After removal of 10 bases from V and 6 bases from J, the junction contained 12 bases not matched to a gene. Germline CDR1 SGDLS, CDR2 YYNGEE. The CDR3 length is 14 residues. CDR3 in amino acids: CASSLASGGDTQYF. The CDR3 region has the DNA TGTGCCTCCTCACTGGCGAGCGGGGGGGATACGCAGTATTTT.

The rearrangement uses TRBV4-3 and TRBJ2-7; D unclear. This CDR3 has 15 residues. The V and J ends lost 0 bases and 4 bases respectively, with 13 bases between them. The germline gives CDR1 LGHNA, CDR2 YSLEER. This CDR3 reads CASSQDSRAGYEQYF. DNA for the CDR3: TGCGCCAGCAGCCAAGATAGTAGGGCCGGGTACGAGCAGTACTTC.

This chain connects TRBV9 to TRBJ2-2, with D possibly TRBD2 on 6 matching bases. Germline V lookup: CDR1 SGDLS, CDR2 YYNGEE. The V end lost 2 bases, the J end lost 6 bases, and 14 bases lay between the germline ends. The CDR3 is 15 amino acids. This CDR3 reads CASSVSGTEAGELFF. The CDR3 DNA reads TGTGCCAGCAGCGTTAGCGGCACCGAGGCCGGGGAGCTGTTTTTT. Combining the CDR3 with reference TRBV9 and TRBJ2-2 gives the whole variable domain DSGVTQTPKHLITATGQRVTLRCSPRSGDLSVYWYQQSLDQGLQFLIQYYNGEERAKGNILERFSAQQFPDLHSELNLSSLELGDSALYFCASSVSGTEAGELFFGEGSRLTVL.

The rearrangement joins TRBV10-3 to TRBJ2-3; TRBD2 might be the D (6 bases). This CDR3 comprises 17 residues. V gave up 0 bases and J gave up 0 bases, with 13 bases separating them. Germline values: CDR1 ENHRY, CDR2 SYGVKD. The CDR3 DNA sequence: TGTGCCATCAGTGAGTCGGCTAGCGCGCCTAGCACAGATACGCAGTATTTT. It codes for CAISESASAPSTDTQYF.

The V call is TRBV9, the J call TRBJ2-2; D is perhaps TRBD2 (6 bases). The CDR3 spans 17 residues. The V gene's germline CDR1 is SGDLS and CDR2 YYNGEE. V lost 3 bases to trimming and J lost 1 base, with 16 bases between them. In DNA, the CDR3 is TGTGCCAGCAGCGAAGACTCCGGGACTGTGAACACCGGGGAGCTGTTTTTT. It translates to CASSEDSGTVNTGELFF.

The chain employs TRBV7-6 and TRBJ2-5; 7 nucleotides align to TRBD1. V trimming: 4 bases; J trimming: 0 bases; junction bases outside the gene matches: 2. CDR3 length equals 14 residues. In germline, CDR1 is SGHVS, CDR2 FNYEAQ. CDR3 DNA: TGTGCCAGCAGCTCGGACAGGTACCAAGAGACCCAGTACTTC. Its protein is CASSSDRYQETQYF.

The chain employs TRBV13 and TRBJ2-1, with D possibly TRBD2 on 6 matching bases. Germline values: CDR1 PRHDT, CDR2 FYEKMQ (reference sequence). V lost 0 bases and J lost 5, with 14 bases in between. The CDR3 sequence is 16 residues long. Written as DNA, the CDR3 is TGTGCCAGCAGCTTAGGTTCGGGAGCCCATAACAATGAGCAGTTCTTC. It yields the protein CASSLGSGAHNNEQFF.

The chain employs TRBV7-2 and TRBJ1-2; possible D gene TRBD1, 5 bases. The CDR3 has 15 amino acids. The V and J ends lost 4 bases and 6 bases respectively, with 18 bases between them. CDR1 and CDR2 (germline): SGHTA, FQGNSA. Here the CDR3 reads CASSSRWDWGHGYTF. In DNA form, the CDR3 reads TGTGCCAGCAGCTCCCGGTGGGACTGGGGCCATGGCTACACCTTC.

The rearrangement joins TRBV27 to TRBJ2-1; 11 bases map to TRBD2. With 2 bases clipped from V and 2 bases from J, the junction kept 2 bases outside the gene matches. The V gene's germline CDR1 is MNHEY and CDR2 SMNVEV (reference sequence). CDR3 length: 16 residues. Here the CDR3 DNA reads TGTGCCAGCAGTTTACTTAGCGGGAGGGCCTACAATGAGCAGTTCTTC. It yields the protein CASSLLSGRAYNEQFF.

The CDR3 DNA reads as TGTGCCACCAGCAACTCTAGCGGAGAGTACAATGAGCAGTTCTTC. Amino acids: CATSNSSGEYNEQFF. The chain joins TRBV15 to TRBJ2-1; 7 nucleotides line up with TRBD2. Per germline, CDR1 LNHNV and CDR2 YYDKDF (reference sequence). Trimming at V came to 4 bases and at J to 4 bases, leaving 7 bases not matched to a gene. CDR3 length equals 15 residues. The variable domain in full, with the rest retrieved from reference TRBV15 and TRBJ2-1, is DAMVIQNPRYQVTQFGKPVTLSCSQTLNHNVMYWYQQKSSQAPKLLFHYYDKDFNNEADTPDNFQSRRPNTSFCFLDIRSPGLGDTAMYLCATSNSSGEYNEQFFGPGTRLTVL.

V gene TRBV28 combines with J gene TRBJ2-7, with TRBD1 identical over 7 bases. V was clipped by 3 bases and J by 0 bases; unmatched bases: 5. The CDR3 has 15 amino acids. CDR1 MDHEN and CDR2 SYDVKM come from the germline V gene. CDR3 residues: CASSLPGTDSYEQYF. The DNA of the CDR3 is TGTGCCAGCAGTTTGCCCGGGACAGACTCCTACGAGCAGTACTTC.

The rearrangement joins TRBV7-9 to TRBJ1-5; TRBD1 matches at 8 bases. V dropped 3 bases and J dropped 7; count of bases not matched to a gene: 8. CDR1 is SEHNR, CDR2 FQNEAQ, per germline (reference sequence). This CDR3 spans 15 amino acids. In DNA, the CDR3 is TGTGCCAGCAGCTTCGACAGGGGAGTGAACCAGCCCCAGCATTTT. This gives the protein CASSFDRGVNQPQHF.

The chain employs TRBV10-2 and TRBJ2-1, with TRBD1 as a possible D gene (5 bases). V was shortened by 7 bases and J by 6 bases, with 10 bases between the two germline ends. Per the germline V gene, CDR1 is WSHSY and CDR2 is SAAADI. The CDR3 length is 12 residues. The CDR3, as DNA: TGCGCCAGCAAGCAGGGTTCCAATGAGCAGTTCTTC. Translation gives CASKQGSNEQFF.

The V call is TRBV28, the J call TRBJ2-3, with 9 positions matching TRBD1. V lost 6 bases, J lost 5 bases, and 6 bases stayed unmatched. Germline CDR1 and CDR2: MDHEN and SYDVKM. The CDR3 sequence is 14 residues long. Here the CDR3 reads CASSPKDRGDTQYF. CDR3 in DNA: TGTGCCAGCAGCCCTAAGGACAGGGGAGATACGCAGTATTTT.

The chain has TRBV7-9 and TRBJ1-2; D is unresolved. CDR1 is SEHNR, CDR2 FQNEAQ, per germline (reference sequence). Deletions cut 0 bases from V and 5 bases from J, with 7 bases between. The CDR3 has 13 amino acids. CDR3 protein: CASSLAADYGYTF. The DNA for the CDR3 is TGTGCCAGCAGCTTAGCGGCCGATTATGGCTACACCTTC.

The chain couples TRBV4-3 to TRBJ1-1, with D possibly TRBD1 on 5 matching bases. Germline lookup yields CDR1 LGHNA and CDR2 YSLEER. Trimming removed 0 bases from V and 4 bases from J, with 21 bases in between. The CDR3 extends over 18 amino acids. For the CDR3, the DNA is TGCGCCAGCAGCCAAGAGTGGGCGGGGGGACCCCTGGGCACTGAAGCTTTCTTT. Protein: CASSQEWAGGPLGTEAFF.

V usage is TRBV9 and J usage is TRBJ2-3; perhaps TRBD2 as D (6 bases). Germline CDR1 is SGDLS and CDR2 is YYNGEE. V lost 3 bases, J lost 3 bases, and 14 bases lay in between. The CDR3 spans 15 residues. DNA of the CDR3: TGTGCCAGCAGCGGCGCCCCGCGGGAAACAGATACGCAGTATTTT. It is translated as CASSGAPRETDTQYF.

V and J are TRBV6-5 and TRBJ1-1; D gene unclear. The CDR3 runs to 13 residues. CDR1 MNHEY and CDR2 SVGAGI come from the germline V gene. The V and J ends lost 1 base and 3 bases respectively, with 6 bases between them. The CDR3 DNA follows: TGTGCCAGCAGTTACTATGGCTACACTGAAGCTTTCTTT. Protein: CASSYYGYTEAFF.

The chain couples TRBV25-1 to TRBJ2-7; TRBD2 matches at 10 bases. CDR1 MGHDK and CDR2 SYGVNS come from the germline V gene. V lost 3 bases and J lost 0; bases outside the gene matches: 8. This CDR3 is 17 amino acids long. Written as DNA, the CDR3 is TGTGCCAGCAGTGATATAAATCCTAGCGGGAGCTCCTACGAGCAGTACTTC. Protein product: CASSDINPSGSSYEQYF.

This clone appeared a single time. The gene calls are TRBV11-2 and TRBJ2-1; D is unresolved. CDR1 SGHAT and CDR2 FQNNGV come from the germline V gene. The CDR3 spans 13 residues. The V end was cut by 4 bases, the J end by 8 bases, with 12 bases between. CDR3 residues: CASSSDGLDEQFF. CDR3 nucleotide sequence: TGTGCCAGCAGCTCGGACGGTCTCGATGAGCAGTTCTTC.

The V call is TRBV2, the J call TRBJ2-1; TRBD2 matches 9 bases. J was trimmed by 4 bases and V by 2 bases; bases with no gene match: 12. The CDR3 extends over 18 amino acids. Germline V lookup: CDR1 SNHLY, CDR2 FYNNEI. CDR3: CASSEPLLAGVSYNEQFF. CDR3 nucleotides: TGTGCCAGCAGTGAACCCTTATTAGCGGGAGTTTCTTACAATGAGCAGTTCTTC.

The rearrangement uses TRBV14 and TRBJ2-1; 11 bases fit TRBD2. CDR3 length: 20 residues. Germline values: CDR1 SGHDN, CDR2 FVKESK. Losses at the gene ends were 0 bases for V and 9 bases for J; bases not matched to a gene: 19. CDR3 amino acids: CASSQDQGTSGNPQVPEQFF. The DNA of the CDR3 is TGTGCCAGCAGCCAAGATCAGGGGACTAGCGGCAACCCCCAAGTACCTGAGCAGTTCTTC. Looking up the rest from reference TRBV14 and TRBJ2-1 gives the full variable domain: EAGVTQFPSHSVIEKGQTVTLRCDPISGHDNLYWYRRVMGKEIKFLLHFVKESKQDESGMPNNRFLAERTGGTYSTLKVQPAELEDSGVYFCASSQDQGTSGNPQVPEQFFGPGTRLTVL.